The next 17 T cell receptor beta chains were all read from a single sample in a study of CDR3 diversity in severe acne. TCRdb ran MiXCR on the PCR reads and lists one entry per CDR3 protein. The sample consists of approximately 80,000 distinct CDR3 sequences, around 50% of them appearing once. The sequenced material came from blood. These receptors all stem from a male donor in good health, without acne.

Comment on this clonotype: At one end the junction does not follow the germline gene, possibly because of a read error. This chain joins TRBV2 and TRBJ1-1; 9 bases line up with TRBD1. This CDR3 comprises 13 residues. Germline V gene data show CDR1 as SNHLY and CDR2 as FYNNEI. In nucleotides, the CDR3 is TGTGCCAGCAGGGGGACAGGGAACACTGTAGCTTTCTTT. It specifies CASRGTGNTVAFF. The entire variable domain, with the rest obtained from reference TRBV2 and TRBJ1-1, is as follows: EPEVTQTPSHQVTQMGQEVILRCVPISNHLYFYWYRQILGQKVEFLVSFYNNEISEKSEIFDDQFSVERPDGSNFTLKIRSTKLEDSAMYFCASRGTGNTVAFFGQGTRLTVV.

The V call is TRBV5-1, the J call TRBJ2-1; 16 bases fit TRBD2. Germline loops: CDR1 SGHRS, CDR2 YFSETQ. With 3 bases clipped from V and 6 bases from J, the junction kept 9 bases outside the gene matches. The CDR3 length is 18 residues. The CDR3 coding sequence is TGCGCCAGCAGCTACGGGACTAGCGGGGGGGCCGGGGGCAATGAGCAGTTCTTC. It is translated as CASSYGTSGGAGGNEQFF.

This clonotype showed up many times. The rearrangement links TRBV30 to TRBJ1-1, with a weak D call TRBD1 (5 bases). The V gene's germline CDR1 is GTSNPN and CDR2 SVGIG (reference sequence). The CDR3 length is 14 residues. V was shortened by 1 base and J by 2 bases, with 11 bases between the two germline ends. The CDR3 protein is CAWSATGRNTEAFF. The CDR3 region has the DNA TGTGCCTGGAGTGCTACAGGAAGAAACACTGAAGCTTTCTTT.

This clonotype was found a few times. This chain joins TRBV5-1 and TRBJ2-3; 16 bases are shared with TRBD2. V gave up 3 bases and J gave up 6 bases; unmatched junction bases: 7. The length of the CDR3 is 17 residues. Looked up from germline, CDR1 is SGHRS and CDR2 is YFSETQ. In DNA, the CDR3 is TGCGCCAGCAGCTACGGGACTAGCGGGAGGGCGTTTGATACGCAGTATTTT. This sequence encodes CASSYGTSGRAFDTQYF.

This clonotype came up once. A read error may produce the germline difference seen at one junction end. The genes are TRBV6-4 and TRBJ1-5, with a tentative D call TRBD1 (6 bases). This CDR3 is 14 amino acids long. Germline CDR1 is MRHNA and CDR2 is SNTAGT. This CDR3 reads CASSRDTYNEPQHF. Here the CDR3 DNA reads TGTGCCAGCAGTCGGGACACCTACAATGAGCCCCAGCATTTT.

The genes are TRBV12-3 or TRBV12-4 and TRBJ2-3; perhaps D is TRBD1 or TRBD2 (5 bases each). V was clipped by 9 bases and J by 8 bases, with 15 bases between them. There are 12 residues in the CDR3. The CDR3 region is CASSFEGSTQYF. The CDR3 nucleotides read TGTGCCAGTAGCTTTGAGGGGAGTACGCAGTATTTT.

The gene calls are TRBV2 and TRBJ1-3, with 10 bases fitting TRBD1. V dropped 6 bases and J dropped 3; count of bases not matched to a gene: 2. The CDR3 contains 14 residues. The germline gives CDR1 SNHLY, CDR2 FYNNEI. The CDR3 reads CASSGTGVGNTIYF. The CDR3 coding sequence is TGTGCCAGCAGCGGGACAGGGGTTGGAAACACCATATATTTT.

The genes are TRBV7-9 and TRBJ1-1; possible D gene TRBD1, 6 bases. The CDR3 totals 13 residues. Germline V gives CDR1 SEHNR, CDR2 FQNEAQ (reference sequence). V lost 5 bases, J lost 5 bases, and 12 bases lay in between. CDR3 loop: CASSQLGGTEAFF. The CDR3 bases are TGTGCCAGCAGCCAGCTAGGGGGGACTGAAGCTTTCTTT.

In this sample, this clonotype turned up a few times. V is TRBV2 and J is TRBJ1-5, with 8 bases fitting TRBD1. The CDR3 consists of 13 residues. The V segment lost 6 bases and the J segment 6 bases; nucleotides outside the gene matches: 4. Germline-derived CDR1 and CDR2 are SNHLY and FYNNEI. The CDR3 DNA reads TGTGCCAGCAGCAGGGGGCAGGGTCAGCCCCAGCATTTT. Residues: CASSRGQGQPQHF.

The rearrangement links TRBV10-1 to TRBJ1-4; D is possibly TRBD1 (5 bases). CDR3 length: 16 amino acids. The germline V gene encodes CDR1 WNHNN and CDR2 SYGVQD (reference sequence). V lost 1 base, J lost 5 bases, and 14 bases lay in between. CDR3 sequence reads: CASSELGTRYNEKLFF. The CDR3 DNA follows: TGCGCCAGCAGTGAGTTAGGGACTAGATACAATGAAAAACTGTTTTTT.

The sample holds many counts of this clonotype. This chain joins TRBV7-9 and TRBJ2-7; unclear D gene. Trimming cost V 6 bases and J 1 base, with 1 base left between them. CDR3 length equals 10 residues. Germline lookup yields CDR1 SEHNR and CDR2 FQNEAQ (reference sequence). The CDR3 sequence is CASSSYEQYF. The CDR3 DNA is TGTGCCAGCAGTTCCTACGAGCAGTACTTC.

This chain connects TRBV12-3 or TRBV12-4 to TRBJ2-5; 8 nucleotides agree with TRBD2. The CDR3 is 12 residues long. The V and J ends lost 2 bases and 7 bases, in that order; junction bases with no gene match: 0. The CDR3 DNA reads as TGTGCCAGCAGTTTACTAGCGGGGACCCAGTACTTC. Protein: CASSLLAGTQYF.

The V call is TRBV2, the J call TRBJ2-5, with D unclear. This CDR3 spans 14 amino acids. Germline V gives CDR1 SNHLY, CDR2 FYNNEI. Trimming stripped 5 bases from V and 5 bases from J, with 15 bases between. CDR3 loop: CASSPDTVVETQYF. The DNA for the CDR3 is TGTGCCAGCAGTCCTGACACGGTGGTCGAGACCCAGTACTTC. The variable domain in full, completed from reference TRBV2 and TRBJ2-5, reads EPEVTQTPSHQVTQMGQEVILRCVPISNHLYFYWYRQILGQKVEFLVSFYNNEISEKSEIFDDQFSVERPDGSNFTLKIRSTKLEDSAMYFCASSPDTVVETQYFGPGTRLLVL.

The V and J genes are TRBV10-1 and TRBJ2-7; 9 positions agree with TRBD1. With V trimmed by 0 bases and J by 0 bases, 3 bases remained unmatched. The germline V gene encodes CDR1 WNHNN and CDR2 SYGVQD (reference sequence). This CDR3 has 16 residues. DNA for the CDR3: TGCGCCAGCAGTGAGTCCGGGACAGGGAGCTCCTACGAGCAGTACTTC. It encodes CASSESGTGSSYEQYF.

In its sample, this clonotype ranks as medium-sized. The gene calls are TRBV15 and TRBJ2-7; D is unclear. The ends were cut back, 1 base at V and 1 base at J, with 5 bases in the middle. Germline CDR1 reads LNHNV; CDR2 reads YYDKDF (reference sequence). The CDR3 is made up of 13 amino acids. This chain's CDR3 is CATSRVTSYEQYF. The CDR3 nucleotides read TGTGCCACCAGCAGAGTTACTTCCTACGAGCAGTACTTC.

This chain connects TRBV19 to TRBJ1-2, with D perhaps matching TRBD1 (5 bases). Germline values: CDR1 LNHDA, CDR2 SQIVND (reference sequence). The V end lost 6 bases, the J end lost 2 bases, and 10 bases lay between the germline ends. This CDR3 has 13 amino acids. CDR3 bases: TGTGCCAGTAGACCCAGGGAAAACTATGGCTACACCTTC. Amino acids: CASRPRENYGYTF.

In this sample, this clonotype turned up a few times. The chain carries TRBV29-1 and TRBJ1-2; weak D call: TRBD1 (6 bases). The CDR3 has 14 residues. V was pared by 6 bases and J by 1 base, with 15 bases between. Germline V gene lookup returns CDR1 SQVTM and CDR2 ANQGSEA. This CDR3 reads CSVLMGAINYGYTF. The CDR3, as DNA: TGCAGCGTCCTAATGGGGGCTATTAACTATGGCTACACCTTC. Supplemented by reference TRBV29-1 and TRBJ1-2, the full variable domain reads SAVISQKPSRDICQRGTSLTIQCQVDSQVTMMFWYRQQPGQSLTLIATANQGSEATYESGFVIDKFPISRPNLTFSTLTVSNMSPEDSSIYLCSVLMGAINYGYTFGSGTRLTVV.